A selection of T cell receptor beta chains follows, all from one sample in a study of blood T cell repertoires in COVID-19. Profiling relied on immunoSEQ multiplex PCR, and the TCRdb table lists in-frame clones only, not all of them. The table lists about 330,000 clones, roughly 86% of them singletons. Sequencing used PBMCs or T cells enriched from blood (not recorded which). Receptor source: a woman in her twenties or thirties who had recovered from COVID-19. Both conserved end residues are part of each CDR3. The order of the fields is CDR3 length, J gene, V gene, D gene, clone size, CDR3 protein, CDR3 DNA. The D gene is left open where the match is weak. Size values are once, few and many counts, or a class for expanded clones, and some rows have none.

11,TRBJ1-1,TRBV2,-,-,CAAALETEAFF,TGTGCCGCCGCACTGGAGACTGAAGCTTTCTTT
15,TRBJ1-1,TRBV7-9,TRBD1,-,CASSLRDRGYTEAFF,TGTGCCAGCAGCCTAAGGGACAGGGGGTACACTGAAGCTTTCTTT
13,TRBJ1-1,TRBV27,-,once,CASSLLAGWSAFF,TGTGCCAGCAGTCTCCTAGCGGGGTGGTCAGCTTTCTTT
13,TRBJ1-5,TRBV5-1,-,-,CASSFTGNQPQHF,TGCGCCAGCAGCTTTACGGGAAATCAGCCCCAGCATTTT
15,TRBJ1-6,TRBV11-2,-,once,CASSSAGLRNSPLHF,TGTGCCAGCAGCTCCGCAGGGCTTCGAAATTCACCCCTCCACTTT
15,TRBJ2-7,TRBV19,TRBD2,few,CASSPLAGGTDEQYF,TGTGCCAGTAGTCCACTAGCGGGGGGGACTGACGAGCAGTACTTC
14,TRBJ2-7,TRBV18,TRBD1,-,CASTRQGMVNEQYF,TGTGCCAGCACGAGACAGGGAATGGTGAACGAGCAGTACTTC
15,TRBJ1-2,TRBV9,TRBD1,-,CASSVWDRDLDGYTF,TGTGCCAGCAGCGTGTGGGACAGGGATCTGGATGGCTACACCTTC
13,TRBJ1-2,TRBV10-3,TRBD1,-,CAISTDRADGYTF,TGTGCCATCAGTACGGACAGGGCCGATGGCTACACCTTC
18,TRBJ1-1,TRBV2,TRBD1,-,CASSERTGVLGRWTEAFF,TGTGCCAGCAGTGAAAGGACAGGGGTATTGGGGAGATGGACTGAAGCTTTCTTT
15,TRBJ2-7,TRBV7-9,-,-,CASSLPEGARYEQYF,TGTGCCAGCAGCCTACCCGAAGGGGCCCGCTACGAGCAGTACTTC
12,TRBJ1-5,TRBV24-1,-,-,CATSEQNQPQHF,TGTGCCACCAGTGAGCAGAATCAGCCCCAGCATTTT
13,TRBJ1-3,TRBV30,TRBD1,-,CAWLQGSGNTIYF,TGTGCCTGGCTACAGGGGTCTGGAAACACCATATATTTT
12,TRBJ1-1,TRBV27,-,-,CASSPRGTEAFF,TGTGCCAGCAGTCCCCGGGGCACTGAAGCTTTCTTT
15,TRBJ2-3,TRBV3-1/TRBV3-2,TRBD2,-,CASSLAGRFTDTQYF,TGTGCCAGCAGTTTAGCGGGGCGGTTCACAGATACGCAGTATTTT
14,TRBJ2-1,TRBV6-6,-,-,CASSYELGSFEQFF,TGTGCCAGCAGTTACGAGCTAGGTTCGTTTGAGCAGTTCTTC
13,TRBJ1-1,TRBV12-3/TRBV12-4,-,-,CASSFRGGGVAFF,TGTGCCAGCAGTTTCCGCGGGGGGGGAGTAGCTTTCTTT
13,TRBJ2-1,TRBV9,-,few,CASSVTSYNEQFF,TGTGCCAGCAGCGTTACTTCTTACAATGAGCAGTTCTTC
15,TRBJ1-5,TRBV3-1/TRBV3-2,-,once,CASSHRAGTNQPQHF,TGTGCCAGCAGCCATAGGGCGGGTACCAATCAGCCCCAGCATTTT
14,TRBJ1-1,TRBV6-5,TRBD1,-,CASSYLQGYTEAFF,TGTGCCAGCAGTTACTTACAGGGGTACACTGAAGCTTTCTTT
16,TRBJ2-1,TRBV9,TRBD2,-,CASSAPRKAGHNEQFF,TGTGCCAGCAGCGCCCCTCGGAAAGCGGGGCACAATGAGCAGTTCTTC
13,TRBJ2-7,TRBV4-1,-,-,CASSQDRAYEQYF,TGCGCCAGCAGCCAAGATAGAGCGTACGAGCAGTACTTC
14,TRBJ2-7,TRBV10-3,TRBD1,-,CAISVRDSSYEQYF,TGTGCCATCAGTGTCAGGGACAGCTCTTACGAGCAGTACTTC
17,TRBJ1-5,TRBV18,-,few,CASSQLPGGGGNQPQHF,TGTGCCAGCTCCCAACTACCGGGCGGGGGTGGCAATCAGCCCCAGCATTTT
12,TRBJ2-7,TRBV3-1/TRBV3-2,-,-,CASSHLQGEQYF,TGTGCCAGCAGCCATCTACAGGGCGAGCAGTACTTC
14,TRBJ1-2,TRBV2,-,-,CASSEGQGNYGYTF,TGTGCCAGCAGTGAAGGGCAGGGGAACTATGGCTACACCTTC
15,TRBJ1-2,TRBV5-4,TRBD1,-,CASSFGQGLGYGYTF,TGTGCCAGCAGCTTCGGACAGGGCCTCGGCTATGGCTACACCTTC
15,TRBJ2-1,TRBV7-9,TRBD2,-,CASSNPAGVAYEQFF,TGTGCCAGCAGCAACCCAGCGGGGGTCGCCTATGAGCAGTTCTTC
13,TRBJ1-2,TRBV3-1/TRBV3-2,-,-,CASSPLAQGGYTF,TGTGCCAGCAGCCCCCTGGCTCAGGGTGGCTACACCTTC
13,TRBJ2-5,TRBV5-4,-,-,CASSLGQGPTWDF,TGTGCCAGCAGCTTGGGGCAGGGGCCCACCTGGGACTTC
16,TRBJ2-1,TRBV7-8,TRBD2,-,CASSSSAGITYNEQFF,TGTGCCAGCAGCTCCTCAGCGGGAATTACCTACAATGAGCAGTTCTTC
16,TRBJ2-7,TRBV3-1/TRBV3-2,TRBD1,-,CASSPERTGSSYEQYF,TGTGCCAGCAGCCCCGAACGGACAGGTAGCTCCTACGAGCAGTACTTC
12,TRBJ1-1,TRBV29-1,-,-,CSVGPGGTEAFF,TGCAGCGTTGGACCGGGGGGCACTGAAGCTTTCTTT
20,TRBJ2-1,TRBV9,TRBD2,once,CASSLSVGTSGGGPYNEQFF,TGTGCCAGCAGCCTTAGTGTTGGGACTAGCGGGGGAGGGCCCTACAATGAGCAGTTCTTC
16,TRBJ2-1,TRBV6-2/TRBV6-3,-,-,CASSYIAERYYNEQFF,TGTGCCAGCAGTTACATAGCGGAGAGGTACTACAATGAGCAGTTCTTC
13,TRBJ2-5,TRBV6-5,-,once,CASRSGVRETQYF,TGTGCCAGTAGGTCGGGGGTTCGAGAGACCCAGTACTTC
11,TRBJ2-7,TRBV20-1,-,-,CSASQGGEQYF,TGCAGTGCTAGCCAGGGTGGGGAGCAGTACTTC
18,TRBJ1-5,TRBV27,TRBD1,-,CASSSRGWNLNSNQPQHF,TGTGCCAGCAGTAGCAGGGGGTGGAATCTCAATAGCAATCAGCCCCAGCATTTT
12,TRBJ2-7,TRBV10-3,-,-,CASRHGGYEQYF,TGTGCCTCCCGCCACGGTGGCTACGAGCAGTACTTC
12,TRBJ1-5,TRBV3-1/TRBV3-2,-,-,CASSQTGQPQHF,TGTGCCAGCAGCCAAACAGGTCAGCCCCAGCATTTT
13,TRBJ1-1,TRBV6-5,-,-,CASRRTVNTEAFF,TGTGCCAGCAGGAGAACAGTAAACACTGAAGCTTTCTTT
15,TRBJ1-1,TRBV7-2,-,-,CASSLASRANTEAFF,TGTGCCAGCAGCTTAGCGTCCAGGGCGAACACTGAAGCTTTCTTT
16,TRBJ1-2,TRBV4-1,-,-,CASSQGQGGTNYGYTF,TGCGCCAGCAGCCAAGGTCAGGGAGGAACTAACTATGGCTACACCTTC
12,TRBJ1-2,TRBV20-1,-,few,CSASGENYGYTF,TGCAGTGCTAGTGGCGAGAACTATGGCTACACCTTC
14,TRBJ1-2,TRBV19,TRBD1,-,CASSIATGGYGYTF,TGTGCCAGTAGTATCGCGACAGGGGGCTATGGCTACACCTTC